The rows below give T cell receptor beta chains drawn from one sample of a study of breast tumors, draining lymph nodes, adjacent tissues. TCRdb recomputed calls from the multiplex PCR reads with MiXCR, one row per CDR3 protein. The sample has 200,000 to 250,000 distinct CDR3 sequences; less than 35% are singletons. The source material was axillary lymph node tissue. These receptors came from a female donor with breast cancer. Some clones in this sample may be carry-over from other donors' samples. Each CDR3 is given with its conserved first and last residue. A D gene is named only where the DNA matches it firmly. Part of the rows lack a size; the others show once, few, many or a class for expanded clones.

TRBJ1-2 | TRBV28 | NA | NA | CASSGGWDFYTF | TGTGCCAGCAGTGGGGGATGGGATTTCTACACCTTC
TRBJ2-7 | TRBV20-1 | TRBD2 | many | CSASRALAGYEQYF | TGCAGTGCTAGCAGGGCGTTAGCGGGATACGAGCAGTACTTC
TRBJ2-5 | TRBV5-6 | TRBD2 | many | CASSQRGAGGLETQYF | TGTGCCAGCAGCCAACGAGGAGCGGGGGGGCTAGAGACCCAGTACTTC
TRBJ1-4 | TRBV12-5 | NA | NA | CASGCDLSLANEKLFF | TGTGCTAGTGGTTGCGACCTTTCTCTGGCTAATGAAAAACTGTTTTTT
TRBJ2-3 | TRBV20-1 | NA | many | CSALYGGDVDTQYF | TGCAGTGCCCTTTATGGGGGAGACGTAGATACGCAGTATTTT
TRBJ1-6 | TRBV29-1 | TRBD1 | NA | CSVPGGTGRNSPLHF | TGCAGCGTCCCCGGCGGGACAGGGCGCAATTCACCCCTCCACTTT
TRBJ2-2 | TRBV20-1 | NA | many | CSATGRGTGELFF | TGCAGTGCGACCGGCCGAGGCACCGGGGAGCTGTTTTTT
TRBJ1-5 | TRBV24-1 | NA | NA | CATRQAINQPQHF | TGTGCCACCAGACAGGCCATAAATCAGCCCCAGCATTTT
TRBJ2-3 | TRBV9 | TRBD2 | many | CASSVDSGGSTDTQYF | TGTGCCAGCAGCGTAGATAGCGGGGGGAGCACAGATACGCAGTATTTT
TRBJ2-2 | TRBV5-1 | NA | many | CASSQSGPNTGELFF | TGCGCCAGCAGCCAAAGCGGACCGAACACCGGGGAGCTGTTTTTT
TRBJ2-7 | TRBV10-3 | TRBD2 | NA | CANGLAVYEQYF | TGTGCCAATGGACTAGCGGTCTACGAGCAGTACTTC
TRBJ1-2 | TRBV5-5 | NA | many | CATTLRGITNYGYTF | TGTGCCACCACCCTGAGAGGGATCACTAACTATGGCTACACCTTC
TRBJ2-7 | TRBV24-1 | TRBD2 | NA | CATSPSSGGPREQYF | TGTGCCACCAGTCCCTCTAGCGGGGGACCGAGGGAGCAGTACTTC
TRBJ2-1 | TRBV2 | NA | many | CASSQTRDNEQFF | TGTGCCAGCAGCCAGACTAGGGACAATGAGCAGTTCTTC
TRBJ2-7 | TRBV20-1 | NA | many | CSARVGYEQYF | TGCAGTGCTAGGGTGGGGTACGAGCAGTACTTC
TRBJ1-2 | TRBV5-1 | NA | many | CASSLGEGPTSGYTF | TGCGCCAGCAGCTTGGGAGAGGGGCCCACCTCGGGCTACACCTTC
TRBJ2-7 | TRBV24-1 | TRBD1 | NA | CATVGTGADDTYEQYF | TGTGCCACCGTGGGGACAGGGGCCGACGATACCTACGAGCAGTACTTC
TRBJ1-6 | TRBV6-4 | NA | many | CASSQGGYNSPLHF | TGTGCCAGCAGTCAAGGGGGCTATAATTCACCCCTCCACTTT
TRBJ2-2 | TRBV3-1 | NA | NA | CASSHLALGRNTGELFF | TGTGCCAGCAGCCACTTAGCCTTAGGACGTAACACCGGGGAGCTGTTTTTT
TRBJ2-3 | TRBV7-6 | NA | NA | CASSLGGPSGMQYF | TGTGCCAGCAGCTTGGGGGGCCCAAGTGGTATGCAGTATTTT
TRBJ1-2 | TRBV20-1 | NA | many | CSASIVDGYTF | TGCAGTGCTAGTATTGTGGATGGCTACACCTTC
TRBJ2-3 | TRBV6-1 | TRBD2 | few | CASSEARASGWDTQYF | TGTGCCAGCAGTGAAGCGCGGGCTAGCGGATGGGATACGCAGTATTTT
TRBJ2-7 | TRBV7-3 | NA | many | CASSPKLWWRYEQYF | TGTGCCAGCAGCCCAAAATTATGGTGGCGCTACGAGCAGTACTTC
TRBJ2-1 | TRBV5-1 | NA | NA | CASRFEGGHNEQFF | TGCGCCAGCCGTTTCGAGGGGGGGCACAATGAGCAGTTCTTC
TRBJ1-5 | TRBV4-1 | NA | few | CASSQDDGQSSSNQPQHF | TGCGCCAGCAGCCAAGACGACGGGCAATCTTCAAGCAATCAGCCCCAGCATTTT
TRBJ1-3 | TRBV6-6 | NA | many | CASSYSGPGTGNTIYF | TGTGCCAGCAGTTACTCGGGGCCGGGGACTGGAAACACCATATATTTT
TRBJ1-4 | TRBV6-1 | NA | few | CASSDLLRGYGEKLFF | TGTGCCAGCAGTGACCTCCTGAGGGGTTACGGTGAAAAACTGTTTTTT
TRBJ1-1 | TRBV5-1 | NA | few | CASSLTGMNTEAFF | TGCGCCAGCAGCTTGACAGGGATGAACACTGAAGCTTTCTTT
TRBJ1-6 | TRBV11-2 | NA | NA | CASSLNRESSYNSPLHF | TGTGCCAGCAGCTTAAATCGGGAAAGCTCCTATAATTCACCCCTCCACTTT
TRBJ2-3 | TRBV6-6 | TRBD2 | many | CASSYTLAGGISTDTQYF | TGTGCCAGCAGTTACACCTTAGCGGGGGGGATTAGCACAGATACGCAGTATTTT